The 3 T cell receptor beta chains below all came from one sample that was sequenced in a study of cytomegalovirus exposure and HLA in healthy donors. The PCR was carried out with 60 Vbeta primers and 13 Jbeta primers. Using immunoSEQ multiplex PCR, the repertoire was profiled, and TCRdb retains in-frame clones only, with some absent. The sample contains under 250,000 clones, around 78% of which appear only once. The sample consisted of PBMCs. These receptors all come from a boy under 18 in good health and CMV-seronegative.

This clone appeared a few times. V gene TRBV5-4 combines with J gene TRBJ2-7, with 9 nucleotides matching TRBD1. The CDR3 is 14 amino acids. From germline, CDR1 is SGHNT and CDR2 YYREEE (reference sequence). Trimming cost V 0 bases and J 4 bases; bases outside gene matches: 2. The CDR3 loop is CASSLEGQGYEQYF. CDR3 bases: TGTGCCAGCAGCTTGGAGGGACAGGGTTACGAGCAGTACTTC.

J is TRBJ1-6 and V is TRBV30; D unclear. The CDR3 is 15 amino acids. The ends were cut back, 2 bases at V and 7 bases at J, with 15 bases in the middle. Germline CDR1 is GTSNPN and CDR2 is SVGIG (reference sequence). The DNA for the CDR3 is TGTGCCTGGAGTCGGGGTGGCCCCGACAATTCACCCCTCCACTTT. This gives the protein CAWSRGGPDNSPLHF.

The rearrangement uses TRBV19 and TRBJ1-5; D remains ambiguous. Trimming shortened V by 8 bases and J by 4 bases, and 15 bases separated the two germline ends. CDR3 length: 14 amino acids. The V gene's germline CDR1 is LNHDA and CDR2 SQIVND (reference sequence). The DNA of the CDR3 is TGTGCCAGTGGAGTTTTAGCCAGAAATCAGCCCCAGCATTTT. Its protein is CASGVLARNQPQHF.